This T cell receptor (beta chain) is drawn from a study of OX40 agonist ivuxolimab in advanced cancers. Using immunoSEQ multiplex PCR, the repertoire was profiled, and TCRdb retains in-frame clones only, with some absent. The sample lists some 50,000 clones, 87% seen once, with more than 1.5% in the top ten. In germline, CDR1 is MNHEY, CDR2 SVGAGI. The CDR3 contains 14 residues. V shed 7 bases and J 2 bases; nucleotides not matched to a gene: 7. The clonotype comes from an adult with an advanced solid tumor such as melanoma, head and neck, liver or kidney cancer. The sequenced sample was CD4+ or CD8+ T cells sorted from blood, obtained in a trial of the OX40 agonist ivuxolimab. J is TRBJ1-2 and V is TRBV6-5; 7 bases align to TRBD1. The CDR3 protein is CASKLTGKNYGYTF. CDR3 coding DNA: TGTGCCAGCAAGTTGACAGGGAAGAACTATGGCTACACCTTC.